This TCR beta chain was identified during a study of T cells in tuberculosis. Study-level background: CD1B tetramers identified T cells specific for mycobacterial lipid GMM.

Sequencing of TCR-alpha and TCR-beta chains was unpaired. Using immunoSEQ multiplex PCR, the repertoire was profiled, and TCRdb retains in-frame clones only, with some absent. The repertoire includes around 60,000 clones, 80% to 85% of them detected once, and around 13% sits in the top ten. Sorting used thawed, overnight-rested PBMC stained with anti-CD3, a viability dye and GMM-loaded CD1B tetramer. The lipid loaded on the CD1B tetramers was C32 glucose monomycolate from Rhodococcus equi. PBMC for tetramer sorting were first depleted of CD14-expressing monocytes. The germline V gene has CDR1 MGHRA and CDR2 YSYEKL. Trimming shortened V by 3 bases and J by 3 bases, and 15 bases separated the two germline ends. The CDR3 sequence is 15 residues long. This clone appeared a few times.

Sequencing was carried out using CD1b-GMM tetramer-negative cells sorted from PBMCs. The chain is built from TRBV4-1 and TRBJ2-7; D possibly corresponds to TRBD1 (8 bases). The clonotype originates from an adult woman with latent tuberculosis. CDR3 loop: CASSHPDREGYEQYF. DNA for the CDR3: TGCGCCAGCAGCCATCCGGACAGGGAGGGCTACGAGCAGTACTTC.